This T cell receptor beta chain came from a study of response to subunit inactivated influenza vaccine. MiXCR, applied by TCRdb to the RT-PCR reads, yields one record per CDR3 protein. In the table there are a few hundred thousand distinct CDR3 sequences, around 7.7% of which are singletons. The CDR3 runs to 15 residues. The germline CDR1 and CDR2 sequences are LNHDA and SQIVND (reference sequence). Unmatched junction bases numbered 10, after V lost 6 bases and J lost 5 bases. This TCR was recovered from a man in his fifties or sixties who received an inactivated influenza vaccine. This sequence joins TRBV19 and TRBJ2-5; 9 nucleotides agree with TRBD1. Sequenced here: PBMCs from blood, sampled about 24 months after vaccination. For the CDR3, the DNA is TGTGCCAGTAGACCCCCGGGACAGGGCGCGGAGACCCAGTACTTC. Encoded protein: CASRPPGQGAETQYF.